This T cell receptor beta chain comes out of a study of blood T cell repertoires in COVID-19. Across the whole study: The origin of the acute and convalescent COVID-19 samples was the United States, Italy and Spain.

The protocol was immunoSEQ multiplex PCR, while the TCRdb copy is restricted to in-frame clones and leaves out a portion. The data contain fewer than 200,000 clones, 88% of them singletons. CDR3 length: 14 residues. V gave up 7 bases and J gave up 7 bases; unmatched junction bases: 7. In germline, CDR1 is SGHTA, CDR2 FQGNSA. The TCR originated in a young woman who had recovered from COVID-19. The chain recombines TRBV7-2 with TRBJ2-1; TRBD2 aligns across 10 bases. The specimen was PBMCs or T cells enriched from blood (not recorded which). CDR3 nucleotides: TGTGCCAGCACCCTAGCGGGAGCTTGGAATGAGCAGTTCTTC. This translates into CASTLAGAWNEQFF.